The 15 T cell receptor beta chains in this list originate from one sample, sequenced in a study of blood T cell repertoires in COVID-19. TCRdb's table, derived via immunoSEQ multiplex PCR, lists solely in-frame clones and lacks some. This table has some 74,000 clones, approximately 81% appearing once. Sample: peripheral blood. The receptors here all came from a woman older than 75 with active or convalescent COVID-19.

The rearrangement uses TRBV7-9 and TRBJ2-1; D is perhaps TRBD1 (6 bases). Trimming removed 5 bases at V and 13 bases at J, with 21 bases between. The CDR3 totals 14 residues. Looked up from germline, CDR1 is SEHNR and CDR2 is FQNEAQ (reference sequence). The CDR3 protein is CASSPNSGEMGQFF. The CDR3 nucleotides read TGTGCCAGCAGCCCGAACTCAGGGGAAATGGGACAGTTCTTC.

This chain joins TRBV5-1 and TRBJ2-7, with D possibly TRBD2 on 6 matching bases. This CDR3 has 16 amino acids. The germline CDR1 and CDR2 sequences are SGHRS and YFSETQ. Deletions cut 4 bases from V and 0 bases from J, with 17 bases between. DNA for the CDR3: TGCGCCAGCAGCAACAAATGGGACTCAAGCTCCTACGAGCAGTACTTC. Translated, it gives CASSNKWDSSSYEQYF.

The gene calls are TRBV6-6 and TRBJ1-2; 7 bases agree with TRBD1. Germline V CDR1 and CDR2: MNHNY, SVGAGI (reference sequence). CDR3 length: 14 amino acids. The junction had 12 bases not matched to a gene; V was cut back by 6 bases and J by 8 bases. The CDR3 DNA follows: TGTGCCAGCAGCCGTGGACAGGCGAAAGAGGGCTACACCTTC. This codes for CASSRGQAKEGYTF.

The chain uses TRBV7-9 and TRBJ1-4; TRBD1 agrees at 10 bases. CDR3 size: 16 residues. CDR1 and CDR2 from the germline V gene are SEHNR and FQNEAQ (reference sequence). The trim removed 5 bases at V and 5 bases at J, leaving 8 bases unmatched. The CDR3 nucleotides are TGTGCCAGCAGCCCTAGAGGGGGACAGGGGAATGAAAAACTGTTTTTT. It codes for CASSPRGGQGNEKLFF.

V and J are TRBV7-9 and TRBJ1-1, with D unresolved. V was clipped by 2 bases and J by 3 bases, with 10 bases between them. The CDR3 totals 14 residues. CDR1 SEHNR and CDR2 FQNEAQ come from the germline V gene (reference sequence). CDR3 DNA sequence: TGTGCCAGCAGCTTAAGTTTCGCGGACACTGAAGCTTTCTTT. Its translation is CASSLSFADTEAFF.

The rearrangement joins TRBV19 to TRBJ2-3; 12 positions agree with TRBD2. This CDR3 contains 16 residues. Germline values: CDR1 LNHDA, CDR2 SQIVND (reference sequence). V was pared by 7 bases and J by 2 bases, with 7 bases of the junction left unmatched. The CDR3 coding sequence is TGTGCCAGTAAACAACTAGCGGGGGGTTCCACAGATACGCAGTATTTT. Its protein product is CASKQLAGGSTDTQYF.

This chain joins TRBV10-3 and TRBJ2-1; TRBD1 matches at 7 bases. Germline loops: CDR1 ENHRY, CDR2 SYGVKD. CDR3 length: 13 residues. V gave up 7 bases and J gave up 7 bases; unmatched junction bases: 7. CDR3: CAITDTGENEQFF. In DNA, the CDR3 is TGTGCCATCACTGACACAGGGGAAAATGAGCAGTTCTTC.

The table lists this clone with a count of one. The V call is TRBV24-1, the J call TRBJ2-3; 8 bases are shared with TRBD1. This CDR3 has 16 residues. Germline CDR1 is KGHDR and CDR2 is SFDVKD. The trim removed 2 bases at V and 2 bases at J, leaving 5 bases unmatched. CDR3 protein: CATSDSQTGVTDTQYF. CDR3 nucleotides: TGTGCCACCAGTGATTCGCAGACAGGGGTCACAGATACGCAGTATTTT.

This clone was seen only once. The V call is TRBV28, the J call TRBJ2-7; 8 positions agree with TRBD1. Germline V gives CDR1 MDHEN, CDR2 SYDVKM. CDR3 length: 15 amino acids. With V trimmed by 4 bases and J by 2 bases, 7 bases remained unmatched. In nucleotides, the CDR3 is TGTGCCAGCAGTTATGGGACAGGAGTTACCTACGAGCAGTACTTC. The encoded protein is CASSYGTGVTYEQYF. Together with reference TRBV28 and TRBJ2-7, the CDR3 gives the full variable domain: DVKVTQSSRYLVKRTGEKVFLECVQDMDHENMFWYRQDPGLGLRLIYFSYDVKMKEKGDIPEGYSVSREKKERFSLILESASTNQTSMYLCASSYGTGVTYEQYFGPGTRLTVT.

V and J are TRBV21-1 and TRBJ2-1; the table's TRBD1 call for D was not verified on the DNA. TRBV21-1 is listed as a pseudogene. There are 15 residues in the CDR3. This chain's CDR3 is CASSTDRGGYNEQFF. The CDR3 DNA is TGTGCCAGCAGCACCGACAGGGGAGGTTACAATGAGCAGTTCTTC.

CDR3 in DNA: TGTGCCAGCAGCCAGAACAGGGGCTACACTGAAGCTTTCTTT. This gives the protein CASSQNRGYTEAFF. V gene TRBV6-2 or TRBV6-3 combines with J gene TRBJ1-1, with TRBD1 matching over 7 bases. This CDR3 region has 14 residues. V trimming: 6 bases; J trimming: 3 bases; junction bases outside the gene matches: 7. Per germline, CDR1 MNHEY and CDR2 SVGEGT.

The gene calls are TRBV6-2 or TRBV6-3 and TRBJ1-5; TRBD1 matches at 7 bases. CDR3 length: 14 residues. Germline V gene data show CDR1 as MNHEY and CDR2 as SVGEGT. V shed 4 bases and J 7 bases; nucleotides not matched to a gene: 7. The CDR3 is CASSSTGNFQPQHF. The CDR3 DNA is TGTGCCAGCAGTTCGACAGGGAACTTCCAGCCCCAGCATTTT.

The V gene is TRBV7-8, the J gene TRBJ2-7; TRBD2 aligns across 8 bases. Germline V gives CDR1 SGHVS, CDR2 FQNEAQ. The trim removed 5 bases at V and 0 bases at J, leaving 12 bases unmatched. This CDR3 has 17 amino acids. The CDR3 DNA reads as TGTGCCAGCAGCCTACCCCGGGAGGGGAGCCTCTCCTACGAGCAGTACTTC. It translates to CASSLPREGSLSYEQYF.

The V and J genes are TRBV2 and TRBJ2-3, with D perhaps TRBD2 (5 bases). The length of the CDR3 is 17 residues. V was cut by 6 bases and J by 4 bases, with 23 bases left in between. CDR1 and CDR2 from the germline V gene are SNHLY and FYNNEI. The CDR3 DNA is TGTGCCAGCAGATCCCGGGGTGGGGAACCCGGCCCAGATACGCAGTATTTT. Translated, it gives CASRSRGGEPGPDTQYF.

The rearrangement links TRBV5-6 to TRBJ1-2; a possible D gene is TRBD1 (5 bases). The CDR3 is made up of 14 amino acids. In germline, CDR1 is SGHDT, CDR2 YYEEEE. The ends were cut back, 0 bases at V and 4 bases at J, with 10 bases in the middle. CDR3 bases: TGTGCCAGCAGCTTGGACAGGCCAACCTATGGCTACACCTTC. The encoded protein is CASSLDRPTYGYTF.